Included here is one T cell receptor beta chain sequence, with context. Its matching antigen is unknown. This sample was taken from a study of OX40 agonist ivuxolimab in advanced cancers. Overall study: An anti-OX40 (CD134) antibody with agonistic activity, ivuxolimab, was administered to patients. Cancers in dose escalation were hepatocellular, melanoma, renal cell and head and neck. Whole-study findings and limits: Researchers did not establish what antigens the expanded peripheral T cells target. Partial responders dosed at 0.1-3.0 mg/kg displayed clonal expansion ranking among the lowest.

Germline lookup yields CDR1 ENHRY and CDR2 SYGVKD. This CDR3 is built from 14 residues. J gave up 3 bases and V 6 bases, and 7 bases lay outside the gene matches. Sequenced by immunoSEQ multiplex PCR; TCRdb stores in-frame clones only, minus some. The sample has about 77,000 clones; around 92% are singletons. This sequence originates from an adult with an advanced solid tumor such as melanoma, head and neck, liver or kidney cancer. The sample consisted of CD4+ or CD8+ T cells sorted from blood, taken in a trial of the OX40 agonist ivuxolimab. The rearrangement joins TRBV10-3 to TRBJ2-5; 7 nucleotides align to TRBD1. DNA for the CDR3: TGTGCCATCAGCCCTGGACAGGCCGAAGAGACCCAGTACTTC. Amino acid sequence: CAISPGQAEETQYF.